This T cell receptor (beta chain) came from a study of cytomegalovirus exposure and HLA in healthy donors. Study-wide results and limits: High sensitivity and specificity were reportedly achieved when the classifier diagnosed cytomegalovirus status. In vitro checks showed that a few CMV-associated chains really do target CMV antigens. In a later analysis, first-cohort TCR clusters were found to tend to co-occur in the 120 or so validation repertoires.

Germline trimming cut 5 bases from V and 5 bases from J; bases unmatched to any gene: 6. The CDR3 is made up of 15 amino acids. Germline CDR1 reads SGHTA; CDR2 reads FQGTGA. Assay used: immunoSEQ multiplex PCR; TCRdb lists only in-frame clones, some missing. The sample records 130,000 to 150,000 clones, roughly 89% being singletons. About this clone: The antigen is not known.

The chain joins TRBV7-3 to TRBJ2-2; 9 nucleotides align to TRBD2. The specimen sequenced was PBMCs. This TCR was sampled from a woman under 30 in good health and CMV-seropositive. CDR3 DNA: TGTGCCAGCAGCCAAAGCGGGGGGAGAACCGGGGAGCTGTTTTTT. This sequence encodes CASSQSGGRTGELFF.